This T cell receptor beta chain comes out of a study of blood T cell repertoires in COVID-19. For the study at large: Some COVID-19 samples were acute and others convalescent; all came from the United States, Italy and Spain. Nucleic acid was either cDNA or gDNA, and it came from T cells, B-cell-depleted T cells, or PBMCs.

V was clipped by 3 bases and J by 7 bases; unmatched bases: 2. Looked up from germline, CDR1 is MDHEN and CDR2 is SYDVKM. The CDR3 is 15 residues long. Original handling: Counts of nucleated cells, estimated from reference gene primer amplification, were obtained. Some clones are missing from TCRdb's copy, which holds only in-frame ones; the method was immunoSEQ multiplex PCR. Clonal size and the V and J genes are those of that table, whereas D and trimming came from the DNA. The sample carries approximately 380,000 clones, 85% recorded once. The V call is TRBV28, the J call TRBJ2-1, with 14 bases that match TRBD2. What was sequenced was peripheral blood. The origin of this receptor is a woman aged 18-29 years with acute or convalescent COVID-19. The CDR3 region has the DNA TGTGCCAGCAGTTTGACTAGCGGGAGGGTAAATGAGCAGTTCTTC. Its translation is CASSLTSGRVNEQFF.